This TCR beta chain originates from a study of CD8 T cells in ankylosing spondylitis. General observations from the study: Prior literature has documented some motif variants in synovial fluid and blood from reactive arthritis.

One entry per CDR3 protein, called by TCRdb with MiXCR from the 5' RACE reads. In the table there are about 340,000 distinct CDR3 sequences, roughly 15% of which are singletons. Notes on this clonotype: Its antigen is as yet unknown.

The CDR3 spans 8 residues. The V end lost 11 bases, the J end lost 4 bases, and 3 bases lay between the germline ends. Germline assignment: CDR1 MNHGY and CDR2 SVAAGI. The chain is built from TRBV6-9 and TRBJ2-7; D call uncertain. The TCR was taken from a male donor with ankylosing spondylitis or in good health (not recorded which). The sample taken for sequencing was blood, either unsorted or a sorted T cell fraction (not recorded which). CDR3 in DNA: TGTGCCGTATACGAGCAGTACTTC. Translation: CAVYEQYF.